This entry lists 9 T cell receptor beta chains sequenced from one sample in a study of response to subunit inactivated influenza vaccine. TCRdb passed the RT-PCR reads through MiXCR, listing each CDR3 protein once. Of about 540,000 distinct CDR3 sequences listed, under 30% were seen once; the top ten hold approximately 3%. The same data also went into a second study, on T cells expressing NK-cell markers. As that report states: 5'RACE template switching with UMIs produced the TCR beta cDNA.

Here the sequenced sample was CD4+ T cells sorted from PBMCs, taken about 13 days after vaccination. These receptors were taken from a man aged 45-65 years who received an inactivated influenza vaccine.

This clonotype turned up a few times. The chain recombines TRBV5-1 with TRBJ2-3, with 10 bases matching TRBD2. The germline V gene encodes CDR1 SGHRS and CDR2 YFSETQ. The V segment lost 3 bases and the J segment 3 bases; nucleotides outside the gene matches: 13. The CDR3 is made up of 18 amino acids. For the CDR3, the DNA is TGCGCCAGCAGCTCCCCGGCGGCTAGCGGGAGTATGACAGATACGCAGTATTTT. Its protein is CASSSPAASGSMTDTQYF.

Note on this clonotype: It is likely a read error, because the conserved phenylalanine at the end of the CDR3 is missing. This chain joins TRBV3-1 and TRBJ2-7; 10 bases are a match to TRBD2. Germline assignment: CDR1 LGHDT and CDR2 YNNKEL (reference sequence). Germline trimming cut 4 bases from V and 7 bases from J; bases unmatched to any gene: 10. This CDR3 spans 15 amino acids. CDR3 sequence: CASSPRAGGPWEQYL. The CDR3 DNA sequence: TGTGCCAGCAGCCCACGAGCGGGAGGGCCGTGGGAGCAGTACTTG.

The chain links TRBV30 to TRBJ1-5; TRBD1 is a possible D gene (6 bases). The CDR3 consists of 15 residues. Trimming stripped 3 bases from V and 7 bases from J, with 19 bases between. CDR1 is GTSNPN and CDR2 is SVGIG in the germline V gene (reference sequence). The CDR3 nucleotides read TGTGCCTGGAGCACTGGAACAGGGTTTGGGCAGCCCCAGCATTTT. Residues: CAWSTGTGFGQPQHF.

The chain links TRBV4-1 to TRBJ2-1; D remains ambiguous. CDR1 is MGHRA and CDR2 is YSYEKL in the germline V gene. V was shortened by 1 base and J by 6 bases, with 13 bases between the two germline ends. CDR3 length: 15 amino acids. CDR3 bases: TGCGCCAGCAGCCAAGGGGCCGGGTACGGCAATGAGCAGTTCTTC. This translates into CASSQGAGYGNEQFF.

V and J are TRBV20-1 and TRBJ2-5, with 9 bases that match TRBD2. Germline V lookup: CDR1 DFQATT, CDR2 SNEGSKA (reference sequence). This CDR3 contains 17 residues. The V gene end was trimmed by 4 bases and the J gene end by 5 bases; junction bases not matched to a gene: 17. The CDR3 DNA sequence: TGCAGTGCTATCCCCGCGGGGGGGGAAGTTCTAATGGAGACCCAGTACTTC. Amino acid sequence: CSAIPAGGEVLMETQYF.

The V gene is TRBV29-1, the J gene TRBJ2-1; perhaps TRBD2 as D (5 bases). The CDR3 totals 15 residues. Trimming stripped 2 bases from V and 3 bases from J, with 14 bases between. Germline values: CDR1 SQVTM, CDR2 ANQGSEA. In DNA, the CDR3 is TGCAGCGTTGAAATTGCGGGCGGCTACTACAATGAGCAGTTCTTC. It encodes CSVEIAGGYYNEQFF.

V and J are TRBV7-9 and TRBJ2-1; 7 bases are shared with TRBD2. The V segment lost 5 bases and the J segment 0 bases; nucleotides outside the gene matches: 7. The CDR3 sequence is 16 residues long. CDR1 and CDR2 (germline): SEHNR, FQNEAQ (reference sequence). The CDR3 DNA follows: TGTGCCAGCAGCGGGAGGGCGCCGAGCTCCTACAATGAGCAGTTCTTC. It translates to CASSGRAPSSYNEQFF.

This clonotype has more than one count but fewer than ten. V and J are TRBV29-1 and TRBJ1-1, with TRBD1 as a possible D gene (6 bases). V lost 6 bases, J lost 5 bases, and 13 bases lay in between. The CDR3 is 12 amino acids. The germline V gene has CDR1 SQVTM and CDR2 ANQGSEA. The CDR3 reads CSVLGGQTEAFF. The DNA of the CDR3 is TGCAGCGTCCTAGGGGGGCAAACTGAAGCTTTCTTT.

This clonotype was observed a handful of times. V usage is TRBV6-2 or TRBV6-3 and J usage is TRBJ1-1; 7 bases fit TRBD1. Trimming cost V 6 bases and J 4 bases; bases outside gene matches: 17. Germline values: CDR1 MNHEY, CDR2 SVGEGT. The CDR3 sequence is 17 residues long. CDR3 region: CASRQPSTGMGGTEAFF. DNA for the CDR3: TGTGCCAGCAGACAACCATCGACAGGGATGGGCGGCACTGAAGCTTTCTTT.